These 27 T cell receptor beta chains originate from one sample sequenced in a study of blood T cells in healthy people across ages (dated by TCRdb to 2015 to 2017). Libraries were prepared through 5' RACE. TCRdb names Illumina HiSeq 2500 as the instrument used. A second PCR of about 7 to 12 cycles was run with a J-beta primer mix and a sample-barcoded 5' primer. In-frame beta chains were kept once TCRdb had trimmed the public reads at Q25 with fastp and called clones with MiXCR. Under each unique CDR3 protein, matching rows form one entry showing the most common genes and DNA. The sample contains hundreds of thousands of distinct CDR3 sequences, roughly 48% of them found a single time. The ten most abundant clones make up around 23% of the sample. Sequences were obtained from blood. Receptor source: a man older than 75 in good health.

V usage is TRBV20-1 and J usage is TRBJ2-3, with a weak D call TRBD2 (5 bases). The germline CDR1 and CDR2 sequences are DFQATT and SNEGSKA (reference sequence). CDR3 size: 11 residues. V was pared by 6 bases and J by 10 bases, with 14 bases between. The CDR3, as DNA: TGCAGTGCCGTCGGGGTAGTTCCGCAGTATTTT. It translates to CSAVGVVPQYF.

The chain employs TRBV13 and TRBJ2-7, with D perhaps being TRBD1 or TRBD2 (5 bases each). Trimming removed 4 bases from V and 4 bases from J, with 11 bases in between. The germline CDR1 and CDR2 sequences are PRHDT and FYEKMQ (reference sequence). The CDR3 runs 13 residues. The chain's CDR3 is CASSSGPRYEQYF. The CDR3 DNA sequence: TGTGCCAGCAGCTCGGGACCGCGTTACGAGCAGTACTTC.

This sequence joins TRBV29-1 and TRBJ2-2; possibly TRBD2 for D (5 bases). CDR3 length: 15 residues. V was shortened by 6 bases and J by 4 bases, with 18 bases between the two germline ends. Germline V gene sequence: CDR1 SQVTM, CDR2 ANQGSEA. The CDR3 nucleotides are TGCAGCGTCGGGGAGTATGGGAAGAGCACCGGGGAGCTGTTTTTT. Amino acid sequence: CSVGEYGKSTGELFF.

This clonotype came up many times. The chain recombines TRBV29-1 with TRBJ2-7, with TRBD1 identical over 7 bases. V lost 7 bases and J lost 0; bases outside the gene matches: 3. There are 12 residues in the CDR3. Germline CDR1 reads SQVTM; CDR2 reads ANQGSEA. The CDR3 loop reads CSAGDSSYEQYF. The CDR3 nucleotides are TGCAGCGCTGGGGACAGCTCCTACGAGCAGTACTTC.

The chain couples TRBV3-1 to TRBJ2-7; no reliable D call. CDR3 length equals 12 residues. V shed 4 bases and J shed 7 bases, with 11 bases lying between them. CDR1 and CDR2 (germline): LGHDT, YNNKEL (reference sequence). The DNA for the CDR3 is TGTGCCAGCAGCCGTGGGTCGTTTGAGCAGTACTTC. Residues: CASSRGSFEQYF.

This clonotype has just a few counts. The V call is TRBV20-1, the J call TRBJ2-1; D uncertain. The V and J ends lost 3 bases and 0 bases respectively, with 9 bases between them. Germline V gene lookup returns CDR1 DFQATT and CDR2 SNEGSKA (reference sequence). The CDR3 covers 14 residues. Written as DNA, the CDR3 is TGCAGTGCTAGCATGGGGTTCTCCTACAATGAGCAGTTCTTC. Its translation: CSASMGFSYNEQFF.

This clonotype occurred many times. The chain combines TRBV4-1 with TRBJ2-3, with D possibly being TRBD1 (6 bases). V lost 1 base to trimming and J lost 2 bases, with 7 bases between them. CDR1 and CDR2 (germline): MGHRA, YSYEKL. The length of the CDR3 is 14 residues. The CDR3 DNA follows: TGCGCCAGCAGCCAAGGGACAGTCACAGATACGCAGTATTTT. Its protein is CASSQGTVTDTQYF.

This clonotype was observed many times. Being one base from a much bigger clone, this may be a read error. The gene calls are TRBV29-1 and TRBJ2-7; D gene unclear. The CDR3 is 14 amino acids. Trimming stripped 3 bases from V and 7 bases from J, with 19 bases between. Germline values: CDR1 SQVTM, CDR2 ANQGSEA. The CDR3 spells CSVDGPIAYNEQYF. Here the CDR3 DNA reads TGCAGCGTTGACGGACCGATCGCTTACAATGAGCAGTACTTC.

At least ten counts were recorded for this clonotype. J is TRBJ2-6 and V is TRBV7-9, with D tentatively TRBD2 (6 bases). The germline gives CDR1 SEHNR, CDR2 FQNEAQ (reference sequence). V was pared by 4 bases and J by 2 bases, with 18 bases between. This CDR3 comprises 18 residues. The CDR3 bases are TGTGCCAGCAGCTCCCCGATTGTGGGGGGAACTGGGGCCAACGTCCTGACTTTC. Amino acids: CASSSPIVGGTGANVLTF.

The rearrangement joins TRBV9 to TRBJ2-5; tentatively, D is TRBD1 or TRBD2 (5 bases each). Per the germline V gene, CDR1 is SGDLS and CDR2 is YYNGEE. V lost 0 bases to trimming and J lost 1 base, with 13 bases between them. The CDR3 runs to 16 residues. The CDR3 spells CASSVGGRHLQETQYF. CDR3 bases: TGTGCCAGCAGCGTAGGGGGACGGCATCTCCAAGAGACCCAGTACTTC.

This chain uses TRBV4-3 with TRBJ1-2, with D unresolved. V lost 4 bases and J lost 0, with 12 bases in between. Per germline, CDR1 LGHNA and CDR2 YSLEER. The CDR3 totals 15 residues. DNA for the CDR3: TGCGCCAGCAGCCGCAGGTGGGAAGCTAACTATGGCTACACCTTC. Its protein product is CASSRRWEANYGYTF.

The chain uses TRBV18 and TRBJ1-2; D uncertain. The germline V gene has CDR1 KGHSH and CDR2 LQKENI. Between the trimmed V and J ends, which lost 2 bases and 3 bases, there was a span of 4 bases. This CDR3 contains 12 residues. The CDR3 protein is CASSPDDYGYTF. The CDR3 DNA reads as TGTGCCAGCTCACCAGACGACTATGGCTACACCTTC.

The genes are TRBV21-1 and TRBJ2-1; the table calls TRBD2, which could not be checked here. TRBV21-1 is a pseudogene. This CDR3 region has 15 residues. CDR3 sequence (DNA): TGTGCCAGCATCGACGACTCCCCCTCCTACAATGAGCAGTTCTTC. Translated: CASIDDSPSYNEQFF.

As concerns this clonotype: With a much larger clone just one base away, this may be a read error. V gene TRBV6-5 combines with J gene TRBJ2-1, with D perhaps matching TRBD2 (5 bases). TRBJ2-7 matches the DNA end more closely, so the J call is doubtful. CDR1 and CDR2 (germline): MNHEY, SVGAGI. This CDR3 region has 16 residues. DNA for the CDR3: TGTGCCAGCAGTTACCGGAGACTACCGACCTACAATGAGCAGTACTTC. Residues: CASSYRRLPTYNEQYF.

This clonotype was picked up many times. The V gene is TRBV6-6, the J gene TRBJ2-7; possibly TRBD2 for D (5 bases). V dropped 6 bases and J dropped 0 bases, with 15 bases sitting between them. Germline V lookup: CDR1 MNHNY, CDR2 SVGAGI (reference sequence). There are 15 residues in the CDR3. The CDR3 DNA reads as TGTGCCAGCAGGTTAGGGAGCCAACACTCCTACGAGCAGTACTTC. Residues: CASRLGSQHSYEQYF.

The CDR3 sequence is CSAKWTGTNEQYF. CDR3 bases: TGCAGTGCTAAATGGACAGGGACAAACGAGCAGTACTTC. The gene calls are TRBV20-1 and TRBJ2-7; 8 bases fit TRBD1. After removal of 4 bases from V and 5 bases from J, the junction contained 7 bases not matched to a gene. The CDR3 loop spans 13 amino acids. Germline loops: CDR1 DFQATT, CDR2 SNEGSKA (reference sequence).

The rearrangement uses TRBV20-1 and TRBJ2-1; 7 positions agree with TRBD1. Germline V CDR1 and CDR2: DFQATT, SNEGSKA (reference sequence). J was trimmed by 4 bases and V by 7 bases; bases with no gene match: 10. The CDR3 totals 14 residues. CDR3 sequence (DNA): TGCAGTGTCCAGCGCCGGGACAGATACAATGAGCAGTTCTTC. This sequence encodes CSVQRRDRYNEQFF.

This clonotype has at least ten counts. This chain connects TRBV5-1 to TRBJ2-1; no definite D call. CDR1 SGHRS and CDR2 YFSETQ come from the germline V gene. The CDR3 consists of 15 residues. Trimming removed 1 base at V and 7 bases at J, with 15 bases between. The CDR3 region has the DNA TGCGCCAGCAGCTTGTCCCGGGCCTTAAGGAATGAGCAGTTCTTC. Residues: CASSLSRALRNEQFF.

Only a few counts were recorded for this clonotype. The chain is built from TRBV10-3 and TRBJ2-7; D not resolved. This CDR3 is built from 11 residues. CDR1 ENHRY and CDR2 SYGVKD come from the germline V gene. Trimming removed 6 bases at V and 3 bases at J, with 6 bases between. The CDR3 DNA reads TGTGCCATCAGGGGATACTACGAGCAGTACTTC. It specifies CAIRGYYEQYF.

This clonotype has just a few counts. The rearrangement links TRBV7-2 to TRBJ2-5; D gene uncertain. The V and J ends lost 4 bases and 5 bases respectively, with 8 bases between them. Germline V gene lookup returns CDR1 SGHTA and CDR2 FQGNSA. There are 12 residues in the CDR3. CDR3 sequence reads: CASSSMGETQYF. CDR3 coding DNA: TGTGCCAGCAGCTCCATGGGGGAGACCCAGTACTTC.

The V and J genes are TRBV9 and TRBJ2-5; the match to TRBD2 covers 8 bases. The ends lost 6 bases at V and 5 bases at J; junction bases unmatched: 15. CDR3 length: 16 amino acids. Germline V CDR1 and CDR2: SGDLS, YYNGEE. The CDR3 DNA follows: TGTGCCAGCACCTCAACCGGACTAGCAGGGGTGGAGACCCAGTACTTC. Amino acids: CASTSTGLAGVETQYF.

In the case of this clonotype: A read error may explain this, as a much larger clone is one base away. The chain uses TRBV28 and TRBJ1-6; D unclear. From germline, CDR1 is MDHEN and CDR2 SYDVKM. CDR3 length: 13 amino acids. V shed 5 bases and J shed 8 bases, with 10 bases lying between them. The CDR3 protein is CASSVDGHSPLHF. The CDR3 nucleotides read TGTGCCAGCAGTGTAGACGGCCATTCACCCCTCCACTTT. The variable domain in full, completed from reference TRBV28 and TRBJ1-6, reads DVKVTQSSRYLVKRTGEKVFLECVQDMDHENMFWYRQDPGLGLRLIYFSYDVKMKEKGDIPEGYSVSREKKERFSLILESASTNQTSMYLCASSVDGHSPLHFGNGTRLTVT.

This rearrangement joins TRBV28 to TRBJ2-1, with unresolved D. The CDR3 has 12 amino acids. Germline loops: CDR1 MDHEN, CDR2 SYDVKM. Trimming pared 8 bases from V and 0 bases from J, leaving 5 bases between. In nucleotides, the CDR3 is TGTGCCAGCGTGAGCTCCTACAATGAGCAGTTCTTC. As protein: CASVSSYNEQFF.

This clonotype was detected a few times. The CDR3 coding sequence is TGCGCCAGCAGCTTGGATCACAGGGGGGGGACCTACGAGCAGTACTTC. Translating gives CASSLDHRGGTYEQYF. The V call is TRBV5-1, the J call TRBJ2-7; D might be TRBD1 (8 bases). The ends were cut back, 0 bases at V and 2 bases at J, with 15 bases in the middle. The germline CDR1 and CDR2 sequences are SGHRS and YFSETQ. The CDR3 sequence is 16 residues long.

The V and J genes are TRBV5-1 and TRBJ2-2, with D perhaps matching TRBD2 (7 bases). The CDR3 is 15 residues long. In germline, CDR1 is SGHRS, CDR2 YFSETQ. With 7 bases removed from V and 2 bases from J, the gap between germline ends came to 15 bases. The CDR3 loop is CASASGGQNTGELFF. The DNA of the CDR3 is TGCGCCAGCGCGTCGGGGGGCCAAAACACCGGGGAGCTGTTTTTT.

This clonotype has just a few counts. This chain joins TRBV4-1 and TRBJ2-1, with 9 bases identical to TRBD1. This CDR3 has 16 amino acids. V lost 2 bases and J lost 8; bases outside the gene matches: 10. CDR1 MGHRA and CDR2 YSYEKL come from the germline V gene. The CDR3 is CASSQPTGTGLYEQFF. CDR3 bases: TGCGCCAGCAGCCAACCTACCGGGACAGGGTTGTATGAGCAGTTCTTC.

This clonotype was observed a few times. This chain connects TRBV6-5 to TRBJ2-1, with TRBD2 as a possible D gene (5 bases). The germline CDR1 and CDR2 sequences are MNHEY and SVGAGI. The CDR3 sequence is 15 residues long. Trimming removed 6 bases from V and 6 bases from J, with 18 bases in between. The CDR3 loop reads CASSRGLPPSNEQFF. The CDR3 bases are TGTGCCAGCAGCCGCGGACTTCCCCCCTCCAATGAGCAGTTCTTC.